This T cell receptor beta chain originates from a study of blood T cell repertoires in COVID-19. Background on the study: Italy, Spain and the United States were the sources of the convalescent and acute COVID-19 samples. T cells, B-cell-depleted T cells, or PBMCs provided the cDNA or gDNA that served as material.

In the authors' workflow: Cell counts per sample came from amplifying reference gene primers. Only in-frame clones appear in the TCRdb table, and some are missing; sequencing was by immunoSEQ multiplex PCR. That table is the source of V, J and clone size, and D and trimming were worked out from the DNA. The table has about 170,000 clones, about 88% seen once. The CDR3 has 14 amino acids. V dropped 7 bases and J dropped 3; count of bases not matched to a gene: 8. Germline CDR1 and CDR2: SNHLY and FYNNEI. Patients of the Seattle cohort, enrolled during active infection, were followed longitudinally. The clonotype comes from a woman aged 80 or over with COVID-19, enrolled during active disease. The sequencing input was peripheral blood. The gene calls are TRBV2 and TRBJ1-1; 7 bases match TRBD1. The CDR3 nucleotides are TGTGCCAGCAAAATAGGGGGCCCGGACACTGAAGCTTTCTTT. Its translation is CASKIGGPDTEAFF.